This TCR beta chain was retrieved from a study of prognosis after radiotherapy for stage I lung cancer. As for the study in general: The period between April 2018 and January 2019 saw the enrollment of stage I non-small cell lung cancer patients. Findings and caveats of the study: Reduced unique TCR clone counts were recorded after stereotactic body radiation therapy, with a median of 10,088 versus 6,861.

Germline V gene sequence: CDR1 MNHEY, CDR2 SVGEGT. The CDR3 totals 14 residues. Worth noting for this clonotype: Its antigen is unknown. A read error is the likely source, as a far larger clone sits one nucleotide away.

Two-round multiplex PCR, the amplification method, yielded TCR beta CDR3 from genomic DNA. Gene-specific primers for each TRBV and TRBJ gene drove first-round PCR. TCRdb fed the multiplex PCR reads into MiXCR, producing one record per CDR3 protein. The sample yields roughly 13,000 distinct CDR3 sequences, 25% to 30% seen once. This clonotype originated in a donor over 45 with non-small cell lung cancer. The chain links TRBV6-2 or TRBV6-3 to TRBJ2-7, with 8 bases aligning to TRBD2. The last part of the DNA fits TRBJ2-1 better; the J call may be wrong. The starting material was PBMCs, obtained before or after stereotactic body radiation therapy (not recorded which). Written as DNA, the CDR3 is TGTGCCAGCATGGTCAGACTAGCGCAGAATGAGCAGTTCTTC. This sequence encodes CASMVRLAQNEQFF.